This T cell receptor (beta chain) was recorded in a study of cytomegalovirus exposure and HLA in healthy donors. Study-level points and caveats: Specific recognition of CMV antigens was confirmed in vitro for three chains (all CMV-associated). It was reportedly the case that the classifier diagnosed cytomegalovirus status with high specificity and sensitivity.

This CDR3 comprises 14 residues. Germline V gene data show CDR1 as SGHKS and CDR2 as YYEKEE (reference sequence). Trimming stripped 4 bases from V and 2 bases from J, with 13 bases between. This table comes from immunoSEQ multiplex PCR, and its TCRdb copy is limited to in-frame clones, with some not included. The sample records some 190,000 clones, 86% being singletons. Regarding this clone: Its antigen remains unknown.

The sequenced sample was PBMCs. This chain uses TRBV5-5 with TRBJ2-7; D ambiguous. This TCR derives from a young man in good health and CMV-seropositive. CDR3 sequence: CASSPRFEAYEQYF. CDR3 DNA sequence: TGTGCCAGCAGCCCCCGCTTTGAGGCCTACGAGCAGTACTTC.